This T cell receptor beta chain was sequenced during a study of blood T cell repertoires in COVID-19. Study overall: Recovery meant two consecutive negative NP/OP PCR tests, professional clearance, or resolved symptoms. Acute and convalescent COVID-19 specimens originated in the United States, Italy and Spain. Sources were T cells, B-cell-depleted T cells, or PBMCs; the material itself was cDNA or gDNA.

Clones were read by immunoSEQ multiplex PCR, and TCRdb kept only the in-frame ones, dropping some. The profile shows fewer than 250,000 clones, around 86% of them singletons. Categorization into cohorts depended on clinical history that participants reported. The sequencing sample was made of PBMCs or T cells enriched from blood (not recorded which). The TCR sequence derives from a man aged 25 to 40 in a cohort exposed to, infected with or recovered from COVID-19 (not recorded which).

The CDR3 sequence: CATTGTSGNPPYNEQFF. CDR3 nucleotide sequence: TGTGCCACCACCGGGACTAGCGGGAATCCCCCTTACAATGAGCAGTTCTTC. The chain couples TRBV2 to TRBJ2-1; TRBD2 aligns across 13 bases. The V gene end was trimmed by 10 bases and the J gene end by 4 bases; junction bases not matched to a gene: 13. The CDR3 covers 17 residues. Germline V gene sequence: CDR1 SNHLY, CDR2 FYNNEI.